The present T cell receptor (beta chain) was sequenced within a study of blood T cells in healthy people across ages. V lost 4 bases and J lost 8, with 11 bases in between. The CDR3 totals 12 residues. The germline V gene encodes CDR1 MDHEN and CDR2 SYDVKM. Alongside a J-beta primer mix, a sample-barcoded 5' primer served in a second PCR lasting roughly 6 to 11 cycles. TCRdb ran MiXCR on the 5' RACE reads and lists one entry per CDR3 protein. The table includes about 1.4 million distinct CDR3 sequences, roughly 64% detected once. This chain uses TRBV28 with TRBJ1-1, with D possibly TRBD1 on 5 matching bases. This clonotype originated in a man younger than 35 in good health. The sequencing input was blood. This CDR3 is CASSYRLLEAFF. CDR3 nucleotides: TGTGCCAGCAGTTACAGGTTACTCGAAGCTTTCTTT. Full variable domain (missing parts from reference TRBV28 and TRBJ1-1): DVKVTQSSRYLVKRTGEKVFLECVQDMDHENMFWYRQDPGLGLRLIYFSYDVKMKEKGDIPEGYSVSREKKERFSLILESASTNQTSMYLCASSYRLLEAFFGQGTRLTVV.